The T cell receptor beta chain described here comes from a study of blood T cell repertoires in COVID-19. This clone appeared a few times. Germline V CDR1 and CDR2: SQVTM, ANQGSEA. The CDR3 is made up of 13 amino acids. The V and J ends lost 4 bases and 2 bases respectively, with 11 bases between them. The repertoire was sequenced with immunoSEQ multiplex PCR; TCRdb's copy has only in-frame clones and lacks some. The sample consists of roughly 160,000 clones, 82% of them appearing once. Sample: peripheral blood. The V and J genes are TRBV29-1 and TRBJ2-5; D possibly corresponds to TRBD1 (6 bases). The TCR sequence derives from a woman of 80 years or more with active or convalescent COVID-19. The CDR3 here is CSVVRGLQETQYF. The CDR3, as DNA: TGCAGCGTTGTAAGGGGGTTACAAGAGACCCAGTACTTC.